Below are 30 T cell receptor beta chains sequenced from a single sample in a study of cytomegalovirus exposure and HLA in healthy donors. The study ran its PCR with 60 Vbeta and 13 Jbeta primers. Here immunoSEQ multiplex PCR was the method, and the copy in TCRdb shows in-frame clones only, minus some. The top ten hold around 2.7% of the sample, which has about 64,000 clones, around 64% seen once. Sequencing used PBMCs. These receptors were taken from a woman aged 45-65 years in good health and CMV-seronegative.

The DNA of the CDR3 is TGTGCCAGCATGAGACTAGCGGCTTACAATGAGCAGTTCTTC. It encodes CASMRLAAYNEQFF. The gene calls are TRBV2 and TRBJ2-1; TRBD2 matches 9 bases. Germline CDR1 SNHLY, CDR2 FYNNEI. The V segment lost 7 bases and the J segment 4 bases; nucleotides outside the gene matches: 5. This CDR3 spans 14 amino acids. The variable domain in full, completed from reference TRBV2 and TRBJ2-1, reads EPEVTQTPSHQVTQMGQEVILRCVPISNHLYFYWYRQILGQKVEFLVSFYNNEISEKSEIFDDQFSVERPDGSNFTLKIRSTKLEDSAMYFCASMRLAAYNEQFFGPGTRLTVL.

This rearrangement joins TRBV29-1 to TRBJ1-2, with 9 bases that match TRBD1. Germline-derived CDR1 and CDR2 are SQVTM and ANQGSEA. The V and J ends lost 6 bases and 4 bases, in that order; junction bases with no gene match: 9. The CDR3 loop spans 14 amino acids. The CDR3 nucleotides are TGCAGCGTCCAACGGGACAGGGCATTCTATGGCTACACCTTC. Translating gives CSVQRDRAFYGYTF.

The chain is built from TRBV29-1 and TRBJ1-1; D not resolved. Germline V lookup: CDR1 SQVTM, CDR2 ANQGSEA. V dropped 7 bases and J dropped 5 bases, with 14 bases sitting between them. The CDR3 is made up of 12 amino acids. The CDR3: CSGGGGDTEAFF. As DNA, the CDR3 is TGCAGCGGAGGAGGTGGGGATACTGAAGCTTTCTTT.

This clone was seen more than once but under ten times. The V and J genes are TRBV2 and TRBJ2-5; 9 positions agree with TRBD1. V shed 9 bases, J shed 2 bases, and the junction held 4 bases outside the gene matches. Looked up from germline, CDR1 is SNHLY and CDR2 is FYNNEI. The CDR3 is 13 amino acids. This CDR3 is CARRQGGQETQYF. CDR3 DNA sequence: TGTGCCAGGCGACAGGGGGGTCAAGAGACCCAGTACTTC.

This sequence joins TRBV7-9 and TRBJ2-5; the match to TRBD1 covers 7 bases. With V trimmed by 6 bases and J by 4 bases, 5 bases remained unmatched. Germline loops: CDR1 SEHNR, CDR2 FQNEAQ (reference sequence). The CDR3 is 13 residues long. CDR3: CASSTQGRETQYF. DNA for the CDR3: TGTGCCAGCAGTACACAGGGGCGAGAGACCCAGTACTTC.

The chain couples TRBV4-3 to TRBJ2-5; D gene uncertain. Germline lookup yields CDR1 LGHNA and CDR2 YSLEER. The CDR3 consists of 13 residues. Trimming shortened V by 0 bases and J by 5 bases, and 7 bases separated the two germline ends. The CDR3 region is CASSQDRWETQYF. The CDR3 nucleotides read TGCGCCAGCAGCCAAGATCGGTGGGAGACCCAGTACTTC.

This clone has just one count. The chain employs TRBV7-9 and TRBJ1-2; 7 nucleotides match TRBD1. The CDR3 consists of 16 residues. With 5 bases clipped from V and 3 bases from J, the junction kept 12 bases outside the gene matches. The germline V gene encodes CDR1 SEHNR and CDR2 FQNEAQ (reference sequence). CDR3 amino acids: CASSETTGTLYYGYTF. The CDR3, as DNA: TGTGCCAGCAGCGAGACGACAGGGACGCTGTACTATGGCTACACCTTC.

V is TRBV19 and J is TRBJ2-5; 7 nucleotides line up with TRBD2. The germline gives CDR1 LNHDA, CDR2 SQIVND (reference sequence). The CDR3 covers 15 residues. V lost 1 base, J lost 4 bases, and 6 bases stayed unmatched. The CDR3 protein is CASSIVQGGRETQYF. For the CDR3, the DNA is TGTGCCAGTAGTATAGTTCAGGGAGGGCGAGAGACCCAGTACTTC.

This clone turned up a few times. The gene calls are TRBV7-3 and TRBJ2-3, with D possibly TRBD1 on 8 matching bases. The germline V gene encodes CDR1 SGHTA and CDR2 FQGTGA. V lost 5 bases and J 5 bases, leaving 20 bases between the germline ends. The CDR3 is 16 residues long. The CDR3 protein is CASSRQGRGTGDTQYF. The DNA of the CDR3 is TGTGCCAGCAGCCGACAGGGGAGGGGAACCGGAGATACGCAGTATTTT.

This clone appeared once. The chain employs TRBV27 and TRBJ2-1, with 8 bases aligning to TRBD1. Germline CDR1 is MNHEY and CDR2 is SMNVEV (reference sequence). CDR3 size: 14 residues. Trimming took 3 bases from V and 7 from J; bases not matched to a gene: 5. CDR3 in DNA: TGTGCCAGCAGTTTGGCCGGGACAGGAAATGAGCAGTTCTTC. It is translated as CASSLAGTGNEQFF.

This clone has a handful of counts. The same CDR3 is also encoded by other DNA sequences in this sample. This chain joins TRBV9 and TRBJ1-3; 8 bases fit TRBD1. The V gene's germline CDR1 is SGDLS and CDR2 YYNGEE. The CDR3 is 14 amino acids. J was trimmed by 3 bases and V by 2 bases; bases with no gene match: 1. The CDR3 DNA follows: TGTGCCAGCAGCGTTACAGGGGGTGGAAACACCATATATTTT. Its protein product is CASSVTGGGNTIYF.

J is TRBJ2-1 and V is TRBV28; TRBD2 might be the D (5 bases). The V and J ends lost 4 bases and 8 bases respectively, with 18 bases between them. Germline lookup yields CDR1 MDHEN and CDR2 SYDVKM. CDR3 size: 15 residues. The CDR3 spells CASSSILRDGDEQFF. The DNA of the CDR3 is TGTGCCAGCAGTTCAATCCTCAGAGACGGGGATGAGCAGTTCTTC.

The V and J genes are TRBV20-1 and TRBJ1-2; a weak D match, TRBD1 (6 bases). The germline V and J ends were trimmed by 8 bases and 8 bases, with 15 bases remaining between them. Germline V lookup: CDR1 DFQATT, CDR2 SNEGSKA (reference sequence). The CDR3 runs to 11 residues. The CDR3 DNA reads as TGCAGTCCGTCGACAGGTTTCGGCTACACCTTC. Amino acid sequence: CSPSTGFGYTF.

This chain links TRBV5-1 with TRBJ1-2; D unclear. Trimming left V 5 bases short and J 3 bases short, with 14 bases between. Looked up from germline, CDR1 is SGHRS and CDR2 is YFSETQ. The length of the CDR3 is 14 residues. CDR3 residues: CASRQSSGYYGYTF. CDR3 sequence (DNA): TGCGCCAGCAGACAAAGCAGCGGCTACTATGGCTACACCTTC.

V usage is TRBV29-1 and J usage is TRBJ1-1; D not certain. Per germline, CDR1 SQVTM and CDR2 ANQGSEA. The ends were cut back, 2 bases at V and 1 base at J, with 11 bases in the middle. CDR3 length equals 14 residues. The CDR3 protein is CSVERPGRNTEAFF. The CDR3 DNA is TGCAGCGTTGAAAGACCGGGGAGGAACACTGAAGCTTTCTTT.

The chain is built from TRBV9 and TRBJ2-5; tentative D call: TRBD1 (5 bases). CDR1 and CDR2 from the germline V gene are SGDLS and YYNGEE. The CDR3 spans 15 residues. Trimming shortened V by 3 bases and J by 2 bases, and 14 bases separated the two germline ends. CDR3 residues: CASSAQERKQETQYF. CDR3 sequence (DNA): TGTGCCAGCAGCGCACAGGAGAGGAAGCAAGAGACCCAGTACTTC.

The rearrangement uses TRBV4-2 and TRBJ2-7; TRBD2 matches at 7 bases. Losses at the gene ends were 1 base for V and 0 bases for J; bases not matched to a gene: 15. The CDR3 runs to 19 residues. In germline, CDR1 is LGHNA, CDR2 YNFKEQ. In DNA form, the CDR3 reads TGTGCCAGCAGCCAAGTAGGGGCGACTTTGGCGGGGGACTCCTACGAGCAGTACTTC. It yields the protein CASSQVGATLAGDSYEQYF.

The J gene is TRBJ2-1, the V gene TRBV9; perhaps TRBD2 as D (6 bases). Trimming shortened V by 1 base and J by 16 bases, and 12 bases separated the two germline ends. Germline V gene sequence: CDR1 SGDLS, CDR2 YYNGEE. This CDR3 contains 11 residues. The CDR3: CASSVSGTLFF. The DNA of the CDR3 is TGTGCCAGCAGCGTATCCGGGACTCTTTTCTTC. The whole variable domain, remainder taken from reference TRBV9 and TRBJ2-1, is DSGVTQTPKHLITATGQRVTLRCSPRSGDLSVYWYQQSLDQGLQFLIQYYNGEERAKGNILERFSAQQFPDLHSELNLSSLELGDSALYFCASSVSGTLFFGPGTRLTVL.

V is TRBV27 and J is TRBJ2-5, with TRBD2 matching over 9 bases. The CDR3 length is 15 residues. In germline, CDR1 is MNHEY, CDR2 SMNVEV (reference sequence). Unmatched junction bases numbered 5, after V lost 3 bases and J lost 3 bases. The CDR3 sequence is CASSFVTSGKETQYF. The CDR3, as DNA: TGTGCCAGCAGTTTTGTGACTAGCGGTAAAGAGACCCAGTACTTC.

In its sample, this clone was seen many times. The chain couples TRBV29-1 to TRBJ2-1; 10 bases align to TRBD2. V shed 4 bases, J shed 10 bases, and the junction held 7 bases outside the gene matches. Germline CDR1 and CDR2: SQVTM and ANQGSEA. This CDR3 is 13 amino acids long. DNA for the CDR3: TGCAGCGTTGTAGCGGGAGGCGGGGAGGAGCAGTTCTTC. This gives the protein CSVVAGGGEEQFF.

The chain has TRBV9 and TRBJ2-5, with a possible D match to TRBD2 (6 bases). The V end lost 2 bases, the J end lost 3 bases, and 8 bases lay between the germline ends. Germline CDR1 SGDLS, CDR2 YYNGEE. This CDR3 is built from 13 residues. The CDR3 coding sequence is TGTGCCAGCAGCGTCGGAGGGAAAGAGACCCAGTACTTC. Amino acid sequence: CASSVGGKETQYF.

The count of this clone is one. CDR3 loop: CATSRGDYGYTF. CDR3 DNA: TGTGCCACCTCGCGGGGTGACTATGGCTACACCTTC. The rearrangement links TRBV28 to TRBJ1-2; D remains ambiguous. V was shortened by 10 bases and J by 3 bases, with 12 bases between the two germline ends. Germline V CDR1 and CDR2: MDHEN, SYDVKM. The length of the CDR3 is 12 residues.

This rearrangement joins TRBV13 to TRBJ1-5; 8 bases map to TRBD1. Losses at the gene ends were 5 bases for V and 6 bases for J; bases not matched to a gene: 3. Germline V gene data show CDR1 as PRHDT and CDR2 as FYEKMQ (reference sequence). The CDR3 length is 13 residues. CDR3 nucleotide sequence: TGTGCCAGCAGCACGACAGGGGTTCAGCCCCAGCATTTT. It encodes CASSTTGVQPQHF.

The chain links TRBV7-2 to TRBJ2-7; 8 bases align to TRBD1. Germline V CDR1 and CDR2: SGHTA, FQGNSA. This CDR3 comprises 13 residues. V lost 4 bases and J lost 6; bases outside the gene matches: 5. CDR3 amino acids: CASSSGTGREQYF. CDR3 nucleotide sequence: TGTGCCAGCAGCTCCGGGACAGGACGCGAGCAGTACTTC.

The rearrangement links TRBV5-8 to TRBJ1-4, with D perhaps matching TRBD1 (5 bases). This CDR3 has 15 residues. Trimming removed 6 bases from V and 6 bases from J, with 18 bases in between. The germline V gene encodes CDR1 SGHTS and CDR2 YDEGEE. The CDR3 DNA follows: TGTGCCAGCACCCACCCGGGGGGGTTTTATGAAAAACTGTTTTTT. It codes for CASTHPGGFYEKLFF.

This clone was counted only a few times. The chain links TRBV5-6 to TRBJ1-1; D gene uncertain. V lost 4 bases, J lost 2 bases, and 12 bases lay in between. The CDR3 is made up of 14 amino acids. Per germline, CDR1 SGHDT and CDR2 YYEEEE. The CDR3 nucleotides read TGTGCCAGCAGCGACTACTATAGAAACACTGAAGCTTTCTTT. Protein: CASSDYYRNTEAFF.

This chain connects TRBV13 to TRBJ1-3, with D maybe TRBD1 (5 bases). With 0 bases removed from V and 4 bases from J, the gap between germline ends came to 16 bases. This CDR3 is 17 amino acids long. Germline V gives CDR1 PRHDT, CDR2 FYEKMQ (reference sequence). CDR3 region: CASSLGLRGAGGNTIYF. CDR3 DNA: TGTGCCAGCAGCTTAGGCCTACGGGGCGCGGGAGGAAACACCATATATTTT.

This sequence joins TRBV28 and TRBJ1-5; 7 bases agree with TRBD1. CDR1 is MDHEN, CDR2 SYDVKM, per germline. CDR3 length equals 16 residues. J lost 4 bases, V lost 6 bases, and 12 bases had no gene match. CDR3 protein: CASSPGGQPLNQPQHF. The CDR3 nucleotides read TGTGCCAGCAGCCCAGGGGGACAGCCCTTGAATCAGCCCCAGCATTTT.

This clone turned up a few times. CDR3 sequence reads: CASSSGTPLDLYTQYF. The CDR3, as DNA: TGCGCCAGCAGCTCTGGGACTCCCCTTGATCTTTATACGCAGTATTTT. The rearrangement joins TRBV5-1 to TRBJ2-3; D might be TRBD2 (6 bases). Between the trimmed V and J ends, which lost 3 bases and 7 bases, there was a span of 21 bases. The CDR3 has 16 residues. Germline CDR1 SGHRS, CDR2 YFSETQ.

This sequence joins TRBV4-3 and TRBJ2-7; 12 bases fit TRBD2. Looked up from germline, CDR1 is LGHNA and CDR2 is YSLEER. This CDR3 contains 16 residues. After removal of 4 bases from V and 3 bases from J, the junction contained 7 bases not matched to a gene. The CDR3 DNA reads TGCGCCAGCAGCCGGTCGCCGGGACTAGCGGGCTACGAGCAGTACTTC. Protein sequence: CASSRSPGLAGYEQYF.